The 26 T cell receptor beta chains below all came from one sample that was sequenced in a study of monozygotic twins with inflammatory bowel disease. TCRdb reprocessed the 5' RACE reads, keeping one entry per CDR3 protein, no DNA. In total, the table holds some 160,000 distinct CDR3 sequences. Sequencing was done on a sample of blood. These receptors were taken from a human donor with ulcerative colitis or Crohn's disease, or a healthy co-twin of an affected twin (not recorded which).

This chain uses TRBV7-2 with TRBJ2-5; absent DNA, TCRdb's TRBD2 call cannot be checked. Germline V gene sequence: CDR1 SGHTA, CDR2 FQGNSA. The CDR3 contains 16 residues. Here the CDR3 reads CASSPTLAGGVETQYF.

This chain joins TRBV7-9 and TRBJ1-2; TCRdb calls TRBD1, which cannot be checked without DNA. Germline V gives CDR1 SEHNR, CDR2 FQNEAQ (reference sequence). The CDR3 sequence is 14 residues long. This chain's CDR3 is CASSPDKGNYGYTF.

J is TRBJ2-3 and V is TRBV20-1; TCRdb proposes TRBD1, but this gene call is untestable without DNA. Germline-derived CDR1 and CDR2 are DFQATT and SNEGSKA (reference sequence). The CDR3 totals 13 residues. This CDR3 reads CSAPTGGTDTQYF.

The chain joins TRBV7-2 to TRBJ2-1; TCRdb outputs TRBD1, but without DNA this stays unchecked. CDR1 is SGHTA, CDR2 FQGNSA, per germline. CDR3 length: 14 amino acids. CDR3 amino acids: CASSSPQSYNEQFF.

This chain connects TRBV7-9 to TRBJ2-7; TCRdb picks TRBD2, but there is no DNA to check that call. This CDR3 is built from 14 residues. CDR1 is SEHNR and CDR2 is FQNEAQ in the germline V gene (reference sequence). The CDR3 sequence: CASRPGAGAGEQYF.

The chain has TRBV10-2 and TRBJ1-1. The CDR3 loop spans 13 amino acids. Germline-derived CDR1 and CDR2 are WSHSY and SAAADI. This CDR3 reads CASTMDRYTEAFF.

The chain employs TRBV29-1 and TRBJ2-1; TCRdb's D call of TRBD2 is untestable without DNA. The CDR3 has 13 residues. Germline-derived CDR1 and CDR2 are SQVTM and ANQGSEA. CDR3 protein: CSVVAGAYNEQFF.

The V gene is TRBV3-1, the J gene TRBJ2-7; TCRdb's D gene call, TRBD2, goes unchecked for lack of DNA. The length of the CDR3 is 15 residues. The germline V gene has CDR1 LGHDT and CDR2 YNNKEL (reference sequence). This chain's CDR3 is CASRRTGPKRDEQYF.

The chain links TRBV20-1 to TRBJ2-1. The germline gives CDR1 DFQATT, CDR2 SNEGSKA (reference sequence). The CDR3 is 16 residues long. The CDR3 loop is CSASGSLGGSYNEQFF.

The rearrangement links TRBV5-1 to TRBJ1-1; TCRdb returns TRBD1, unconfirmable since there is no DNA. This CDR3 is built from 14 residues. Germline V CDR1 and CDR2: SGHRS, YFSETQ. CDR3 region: CASSLEWGGTEAFF.

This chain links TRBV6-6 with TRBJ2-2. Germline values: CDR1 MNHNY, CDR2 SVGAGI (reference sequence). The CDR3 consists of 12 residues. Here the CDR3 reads CASIRFPGELFF.

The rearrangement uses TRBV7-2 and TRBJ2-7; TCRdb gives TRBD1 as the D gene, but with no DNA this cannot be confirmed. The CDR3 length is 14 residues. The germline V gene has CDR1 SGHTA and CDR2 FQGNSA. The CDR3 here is CASSKPGQAYEQYF.

The CDR3 here is CSVGVTGGNNEKLFF. The chain joins TRBV29-1 to TRBJ1-4; the TCRdb call, TRBD1, lacks DNA for checking. The CDR3 runs 15 residues. The germline V gene encodes CDR1 SQVTM and CDR2 ANQGSEA.

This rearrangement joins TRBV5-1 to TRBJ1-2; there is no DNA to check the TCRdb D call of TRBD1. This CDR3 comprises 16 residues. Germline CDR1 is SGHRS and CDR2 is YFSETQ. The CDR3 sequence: CASSMGTGDVNYGYTF.

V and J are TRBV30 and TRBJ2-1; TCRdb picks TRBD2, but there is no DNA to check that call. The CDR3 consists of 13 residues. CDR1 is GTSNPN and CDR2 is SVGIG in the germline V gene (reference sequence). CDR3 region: CAWTGDPPNEQFF. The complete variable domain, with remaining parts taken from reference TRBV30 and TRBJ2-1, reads SQTIHQWPATLVQPVGSPLSLECTVEGTSNPNLYWYRQAAGRGLQLLFYSVGIGQISSEVPQNLSASRPQDRQFILSSKKLLLSDSGFYLCAWTGDPPNEQFFGPGTRLTVL.

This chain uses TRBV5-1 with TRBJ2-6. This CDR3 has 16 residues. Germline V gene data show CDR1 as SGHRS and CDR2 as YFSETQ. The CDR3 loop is CASSLVASSRANVLTF. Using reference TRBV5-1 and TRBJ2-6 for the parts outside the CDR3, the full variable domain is KAGVTQTPRYLIKTRGQQVTLSCSPISGHRSVSWYQQTPGQGLQFLFEYFSETQRNKGNFPGRFSGRQFSNSRSEMNVSTLELGDSALYLCASSLVASSRANVLTFGAGSRLTVL.

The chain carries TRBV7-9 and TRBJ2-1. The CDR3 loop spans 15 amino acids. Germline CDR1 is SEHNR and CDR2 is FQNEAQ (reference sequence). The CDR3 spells CASSLGSGPYNEQFF. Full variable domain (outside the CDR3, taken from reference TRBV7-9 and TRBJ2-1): DTGVSQNPRHKITKRGQNVTFRCDPISEHNRLYWYRQTLGQGPEFLTYFQNEAQLEKSRLLSDRFSAERPKGSFSTLEIQRTEQGDSAMYLCASSLGSGPYNEQFFGPGTRLTVL.

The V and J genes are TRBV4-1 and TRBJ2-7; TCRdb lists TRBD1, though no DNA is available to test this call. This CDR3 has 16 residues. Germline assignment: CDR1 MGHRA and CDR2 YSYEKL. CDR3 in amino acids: CASSQGSSGRLYRQYF.

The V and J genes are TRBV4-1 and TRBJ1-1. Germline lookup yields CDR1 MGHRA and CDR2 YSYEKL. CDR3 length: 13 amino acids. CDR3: CASSPTVNTEAFF.

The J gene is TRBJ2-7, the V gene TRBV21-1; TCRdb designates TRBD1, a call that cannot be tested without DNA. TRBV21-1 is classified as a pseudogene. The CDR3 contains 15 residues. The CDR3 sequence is CASTPRNGCSKEQYF.

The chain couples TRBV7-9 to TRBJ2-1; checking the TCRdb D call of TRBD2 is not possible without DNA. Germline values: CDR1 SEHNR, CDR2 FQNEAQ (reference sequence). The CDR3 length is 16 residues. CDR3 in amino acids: CASSFPGLAGVNEQFF.

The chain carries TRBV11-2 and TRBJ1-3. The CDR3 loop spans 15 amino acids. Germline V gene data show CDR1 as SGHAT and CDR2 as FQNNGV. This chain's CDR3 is CASSRYHTSGNTIYF.

CDR3 residues: CATSASSGANVLTF. The chain joins TRBV24-1 to TRBJ2-6. The germline CDR1 and CDR2 sequences are KGHDR and SFDVKD. The CDR3 totals 14 residues.

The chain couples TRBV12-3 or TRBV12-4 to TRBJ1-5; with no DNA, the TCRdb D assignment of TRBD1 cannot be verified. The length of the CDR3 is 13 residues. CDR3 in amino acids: CASSLQGAQPQHF.

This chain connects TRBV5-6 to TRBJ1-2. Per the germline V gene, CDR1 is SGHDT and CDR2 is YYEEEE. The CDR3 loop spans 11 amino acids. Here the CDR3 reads CASQGAFGYTF.

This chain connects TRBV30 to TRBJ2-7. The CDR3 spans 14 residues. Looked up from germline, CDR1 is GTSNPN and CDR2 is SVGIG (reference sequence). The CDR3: CAWSVLLPTYEQYF.